This TCR beta chain was identified in a study of T cell clonotyping in hematopoietic cell transplantation. Study results and limitations: Pathologically expanded recipient clonotypes increased progressively from day 30 to day 180 as diversity fell. Few recipient clonotypes overlapped donors; over 97% were de novo at given depth.

On this clone: The antigen is unknown.

Specified time point: recipient sample about 28 days before transplant, after cytoreduction. Samples: about 28 days before transplant, then days 30, 100 and 180 after. TCRdb keeps only in-frame clones here, not all; method: immunoSEQ multiplex PCR. This repertoire shows more than 70,000 clones, almost 97% found once; its top ten account for roughly 1.7%. The sequence came from a woman aged 50 to 65 with acute myeloid leukemia. Some clones in this sample may be carry-over from other donors' samples. The sample here was peripheral blood mononuclear cells, taken before stem cell transplant.

CDR3 DNA: TGTGCCTCCTCGGGACTAGCGGAAGAGACCCAGTACTTC. Protein: CASSGLAEETQYF. This sequence joins TRBV30 and TRBJ2-5; 11 nucleotides align to TRBD2. Unmatched junction bases numbered 4, after V lost 7 bases and J lost 3 bases. CDR3 size: 13 residues. The germline gives CDR1 GTSNPN, CDR2 SVGIG (reference sequence).